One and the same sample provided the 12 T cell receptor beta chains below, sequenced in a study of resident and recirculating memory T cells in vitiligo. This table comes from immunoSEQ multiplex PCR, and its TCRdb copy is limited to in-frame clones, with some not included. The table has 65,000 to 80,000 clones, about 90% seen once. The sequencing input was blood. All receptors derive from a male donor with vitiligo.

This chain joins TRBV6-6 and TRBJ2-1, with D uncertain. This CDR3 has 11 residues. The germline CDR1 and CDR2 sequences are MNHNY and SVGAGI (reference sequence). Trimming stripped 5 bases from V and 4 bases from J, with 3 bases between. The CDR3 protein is CASSPYNEQFF. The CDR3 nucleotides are TGTGCCAGCAGTCCATACAATGAGCAGTTCTTC.

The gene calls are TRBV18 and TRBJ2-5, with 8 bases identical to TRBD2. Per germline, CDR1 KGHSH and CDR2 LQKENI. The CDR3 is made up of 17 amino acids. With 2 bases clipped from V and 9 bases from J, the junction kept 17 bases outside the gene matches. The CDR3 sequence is CASSPRRGRPVGDPQYF. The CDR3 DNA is TGTGCCAGCTCACCAAGACGCGGGAGGCCAGTTGGGGATCCCCAGTACTTC.

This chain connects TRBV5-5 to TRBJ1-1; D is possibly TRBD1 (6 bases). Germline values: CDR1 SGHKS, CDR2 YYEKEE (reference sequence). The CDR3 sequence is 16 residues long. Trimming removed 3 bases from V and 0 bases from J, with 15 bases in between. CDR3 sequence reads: CASSSSTGQMNTEAFF. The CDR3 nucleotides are TGTGCCAGCAGCTCGAGTACGGGACAAATGAACACTGAAGCTTTCTTT.

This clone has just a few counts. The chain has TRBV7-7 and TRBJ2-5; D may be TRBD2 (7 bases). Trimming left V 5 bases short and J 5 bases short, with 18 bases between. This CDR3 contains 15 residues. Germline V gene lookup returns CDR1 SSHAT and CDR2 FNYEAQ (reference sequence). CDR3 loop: CASSRGGGARETQYF. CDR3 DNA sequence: TGTGCCAGCAGCCGTGGAGGGGGGGCACGGGAGACCCAGTACTTC.

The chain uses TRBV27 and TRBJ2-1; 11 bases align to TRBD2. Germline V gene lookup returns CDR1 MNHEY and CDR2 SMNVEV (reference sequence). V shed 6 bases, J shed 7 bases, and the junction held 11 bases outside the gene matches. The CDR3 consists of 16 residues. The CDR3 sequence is CASSPYPSGRFNEQFF. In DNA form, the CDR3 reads TGTGCCAGCAGCCCTTACCCTAGCGGGAGGTTTAATGAGCAGTTCTTC.

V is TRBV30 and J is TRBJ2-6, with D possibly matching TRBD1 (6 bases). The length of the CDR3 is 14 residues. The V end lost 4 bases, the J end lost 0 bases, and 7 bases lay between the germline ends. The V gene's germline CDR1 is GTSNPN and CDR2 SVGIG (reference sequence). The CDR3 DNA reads TGTGCCTGGACAGGGGACTCTGGGGCCAACGTCCTGACTTTC. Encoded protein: CAWTGDSGANVLTF.

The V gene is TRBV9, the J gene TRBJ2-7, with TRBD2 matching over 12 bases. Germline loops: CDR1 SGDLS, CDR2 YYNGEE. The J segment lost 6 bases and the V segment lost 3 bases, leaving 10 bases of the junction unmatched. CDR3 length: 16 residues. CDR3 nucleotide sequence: TGTGCCAGCAGCGCTGGACTAGCGGGAACTAGAGGCGAGCAGTACTTC. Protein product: CASSAGLAGTRGEQYF. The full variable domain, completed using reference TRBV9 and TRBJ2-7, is DSGVTQTPKHLITATGQRVTLRCSPRSGDLSVYWYQQSLDQGLQFLIQYYNGEERAKGNILERFSAQQFPDLHSELNLSSLELGDSALYFCASSAGLAGTRGEQYFGPGTRLTVT.

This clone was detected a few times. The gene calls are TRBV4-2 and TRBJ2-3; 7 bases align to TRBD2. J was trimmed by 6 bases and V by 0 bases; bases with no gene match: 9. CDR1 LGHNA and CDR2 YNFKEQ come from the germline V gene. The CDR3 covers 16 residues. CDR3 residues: CASSQDGASGPDTQYF. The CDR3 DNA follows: TGTGCCAGCAGCCAAGATGGCGCTAGCGGCCCTGATACGCAGTATTTT.

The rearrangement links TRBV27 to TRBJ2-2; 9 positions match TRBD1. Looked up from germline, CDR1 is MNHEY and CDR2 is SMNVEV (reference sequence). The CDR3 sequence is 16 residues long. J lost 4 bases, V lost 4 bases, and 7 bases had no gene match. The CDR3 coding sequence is TGTGCCAGCAGTTCCACAGGGGGCTGGTTCACCGGGGAGCTGTTTTTT. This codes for CASSSTGGWFTGELFF.

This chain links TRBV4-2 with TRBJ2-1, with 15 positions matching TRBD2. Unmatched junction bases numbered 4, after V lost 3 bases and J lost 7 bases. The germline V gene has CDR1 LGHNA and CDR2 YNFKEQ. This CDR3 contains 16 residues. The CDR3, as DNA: TGTGCCAGCAGCCAGGGGACTAGCGGGAGGTGGAATGAGCAGTTCTTC. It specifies CASSQGTSGRWNEQFF.

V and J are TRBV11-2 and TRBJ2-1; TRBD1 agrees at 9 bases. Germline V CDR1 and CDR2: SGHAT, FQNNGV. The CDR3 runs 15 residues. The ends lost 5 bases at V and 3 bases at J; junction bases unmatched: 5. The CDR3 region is CASSDGTGHYNEQFF. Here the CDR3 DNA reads TGTGCCAGCAGCGATGGGACAGGGCACTACAATGAGCAGTTCTTC.

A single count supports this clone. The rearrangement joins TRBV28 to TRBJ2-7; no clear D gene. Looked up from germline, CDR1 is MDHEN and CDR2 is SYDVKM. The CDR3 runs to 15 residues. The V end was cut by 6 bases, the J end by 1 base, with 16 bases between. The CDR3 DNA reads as TGTGCCAGCAGAACTGGCAGGTACGCATCCTACGAGCAGTACTTC. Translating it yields CASRTGRYASYEQYF.